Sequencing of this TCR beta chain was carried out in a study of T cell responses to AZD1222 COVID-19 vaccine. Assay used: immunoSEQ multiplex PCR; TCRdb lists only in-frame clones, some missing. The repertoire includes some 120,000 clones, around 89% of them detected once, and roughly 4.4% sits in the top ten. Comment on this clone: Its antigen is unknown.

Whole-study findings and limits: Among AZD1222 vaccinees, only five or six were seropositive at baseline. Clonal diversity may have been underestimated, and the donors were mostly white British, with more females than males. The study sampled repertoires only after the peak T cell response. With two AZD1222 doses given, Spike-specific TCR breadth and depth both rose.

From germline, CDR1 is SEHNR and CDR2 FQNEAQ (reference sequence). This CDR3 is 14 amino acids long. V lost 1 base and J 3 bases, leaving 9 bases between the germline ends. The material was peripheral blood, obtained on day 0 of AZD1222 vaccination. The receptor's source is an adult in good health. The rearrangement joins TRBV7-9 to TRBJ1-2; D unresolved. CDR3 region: CASSLGAGDYGYTF. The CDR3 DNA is TGTGCCAGCAGCTTAGGGGCTGGCGACTATGGCTACACCTTC.